This TCR beta chain comes out of a study of OX40 agonist ivuxolimab in advanced cancers. Study information: Patients were dosed with the agonistic anti-OX40 (CD134) antibody ivuxolimab. General study findings and limits: At doses 0.1 to 3.0 mg/kg, CD4+ and CD8+ clones expanded.

The germline V gene has CDR1 SGDLS and CDR2 YYNGEE. The ends lost 0 bases at V and 2 bases at J; junction bases unmatched: 5. The CDR3 length is 16 residues. On this clone: Its cognate antigen is unknown.

The data were produced by immunoSEQ multiplex PCR, yet TCRdb's version contains in-frame clones alone and is incomplete. The repertoire consists of roughly 50,000 clones, with 80% occurring once and the leading ten covering 3.9%. It was autoimmune disease history or systemic immunosuppression that excluded patients. The sequence derives from an adult with an advanced solid tumor such as melanoma, head and neck, liver or kidney cancer. The chain uses TRBV9 and TRBJ1-1, with 9 bases matching TRBD1. The source material was CD4+ or CD8+ T cells sorted from blood, sampled in a trial of the OX40 agonist ivuxolimab. DNA for the CDR3: TGTGCCAGCAGCGTAGCTGGGACAGGGAGCAACACTGAAGCTTTCTTT. Protein sequence: CASSVAGTGSNTEAFF. The whole variable domain, remainder taken from reference TRBV9 and TRBJ1-1, is DSGVTQTPKHLITATGQRVTLRCSPRSGDLSVYWYQQSLDQGLQFLIQYYNGEERAKGNILERFSAQQFPDLHSELNLSSLELGDSALYFCASSVAGTGSNTEAFFGQGTRLTVV.